The T cell receptor beta chain under discussion was sequenced for a study of shared clonotypes between healthy human individuals. Profiling relied on immunoSEQ multiplex PCR, and the TCRdb table lists in-frame clones only, not all of them. The data contain about 670,000 clones, more than 70% of them seen just once; the ten biggest clones take up 1.8%. CD4+ cell separation produced CD45RA+ naive and CD45RA-negative memory subsets. The sample taken for sequencing was memory CD4+ T cells sorted from blood. Subset in this sample: CD45RA-negative fraction. This clonotype was sampled from a woman in her 30s in good health.

The CDR3 coding sequence is TGTGCCAGCTCAGCAAACGCCCCCGGACAGACCTACGAGCAGTACTTC. Translating gives CASSANAPGQTYEQYF. J is TRBJ2-7 and V is TRBV18; a weak D match, TRBD1 (6 bases). The CDR3 consists of 16 residues. Per germline, CDR1 KGHSH and CDR2 LQKENI. Trimming left V 5 bases short and J 2 bases short, with 19 bases between.